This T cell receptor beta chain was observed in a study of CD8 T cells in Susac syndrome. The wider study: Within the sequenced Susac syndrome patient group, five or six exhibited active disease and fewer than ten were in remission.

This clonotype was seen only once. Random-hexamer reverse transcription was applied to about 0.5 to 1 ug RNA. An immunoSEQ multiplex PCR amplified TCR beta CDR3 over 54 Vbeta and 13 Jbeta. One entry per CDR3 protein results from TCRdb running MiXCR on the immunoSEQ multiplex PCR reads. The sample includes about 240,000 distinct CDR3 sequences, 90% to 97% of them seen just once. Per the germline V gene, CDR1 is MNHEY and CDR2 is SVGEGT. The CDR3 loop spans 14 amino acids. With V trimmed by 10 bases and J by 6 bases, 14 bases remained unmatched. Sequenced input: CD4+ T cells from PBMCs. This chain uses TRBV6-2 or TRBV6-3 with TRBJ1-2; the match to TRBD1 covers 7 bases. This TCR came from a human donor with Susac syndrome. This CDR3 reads CATRGTGQADGYTF. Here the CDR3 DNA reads TGTGCCACCAGAGGAACAGGACAGGCCGATGGCTACACCTTC.